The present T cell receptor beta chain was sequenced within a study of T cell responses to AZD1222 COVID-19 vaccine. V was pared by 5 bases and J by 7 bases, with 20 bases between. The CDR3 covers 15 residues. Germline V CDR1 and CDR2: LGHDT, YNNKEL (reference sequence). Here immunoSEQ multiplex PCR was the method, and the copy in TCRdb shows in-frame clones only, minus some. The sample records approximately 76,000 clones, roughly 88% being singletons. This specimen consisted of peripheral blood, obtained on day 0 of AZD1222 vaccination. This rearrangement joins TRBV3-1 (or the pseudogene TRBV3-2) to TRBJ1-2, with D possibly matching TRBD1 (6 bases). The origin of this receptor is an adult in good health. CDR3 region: CASSDYRAGDSGYTF. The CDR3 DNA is TGTGCCAGCAGCGACTACAGGGCGGGGGATAGTGGCTACACCTTC.